This is a list of T cell receptor beta chains from one sample in a study of technical replicates of blood from a few donors. This table comes from immunoSEQ multiplex PCR, and its TCRdb copy is limited to in-frame clones, with some not included. The sample holds about 83,000 clones, about 97% seen once. Sequencing used T cells isolated from PBMCs. The receptors stem from a human donor in good health. CDR3s include the opening cysteine and the closing phenylalanine or tryptophan. The order of the fields is V gene, clone size, D gene, J gene, CDR3 protein, CDR3 DNA. A D gene is named only where the DNA matches it firmly. Rows give clone size only sometimes, using once, few, many, or a class for an expanded clone.

v_gene: TRBV5-1; abundance: .; d_gene: TRBD2; j_gene: TRBJ2-1; CDR3aa: CASSRLAGAREQFF; CDR3nt: TGCGCCAGCAGCAGACTAGCGGGAGCACGAGAGCAGTTCTTC
v_gene: TRBV7-6; abundance: .; d_gene: .; j_gene: TRBJ2-5; CDR3aa: CASGLDQETQYF; CDR3nt: TGTGCCTCCGGACTGGACCAAGAGACCCAGTACTTC
v_gene: TRBV11-2; abundance: .; d_gene: .; j_gene: TRBJ2-7; CDR3aa: CASSLAAGGSYEQYF; CDR3nt: TGTGCCAGCAGCTTAGCCGCAGGAGGGTCCTACGAGCAGTACTTC
v_gene: TRBV29-1; abundance: .; d_gene: .; j_gene: TRBJ2-3; CDR3aa: CSVRRSTDTQYF; CDR3nt: TGCAGCGTTCGCAGGAGCACAGATACGCAGTATTTT
v_gene: TRBV7-8; abundance: .; d_gene: TRBD2; j_gene: TRBJ2-2; CDR3aa: CASSLVAGATGELFF; CDR3nt: TGTGCCAGCAGCTTAGTGGCGGGAGCCACCGGGGAGCTGTTTTTT
v_gene: TRBV4-1; abundance: .; d_gene: .; j_gene: TRBJ1-5; CDR3aa: CASSHSSQLSNQPQHF; CDR3nt: TGCGCCAGCAGCCATTCCTCTCAACTGAGCAATCAGCCCCAGCATTTT
v_gene: TRBV12-5; abundance: .; d_gene: TRBD2; j_gene: TRBJ2-1; CDR3aa: CASGLASGVGNEQFF; CDR3nt: TGTGCTAGTGGTTTGGCGAGCGGGGTCGGTAATGAGCAGTTCTTC
v_gene: TRBV6-5; abundance: once; d_gene: TRBD1; j_gene: TRBJ1-2; CDR3aa: CASRTQGALGGYTF; CDR3nt: TGTGCCAGCAGAACCCAGGGGGCGCTTGGAGGCTACACCTTC
v_gene: TRBV13; abundance: few; d_gene: .; j_gene: TRBJ2-1; CDR3aa: CASSFSGDEQFF; CDR3nt: TGTGCCAGCAGCTTCTCCGGGGATGAGCAGTTCTTC
v_gene: TRBV30; abundance: .; d_gene: .; j_gene: TRBJ1-1; CDR3aa: CAWEIYGAEAFF; CDR3nt: TGTGCCTGGGAGATATACGGTGCTGAAGCTTTCTTT
v_gene: TRBV9; abundance: .; d_gene: TRBD1; j_gene: TRBJ2-2; CDR3aa: CASSRRDRGAGELFF; CDR3nt: TGTGCCAGCAGCCGACGGGACAGGGGCGCCGGGGAGCTGTTTTTT
v_gene: TRBV11-3; abundance: .; d_gene: TRBD2; j_gene: TRBJ2-3; CDR3aa: CASSPGLAGAWGTQYF; CDR3nt: TGTGCCAGCAGCCCGGGACTAGCGGGAGCCTGGGGTACGCAGTATTTT
v_gene: TRBV28; abundance: .; d_gene: .; j_gene: TRBJ1-1; CDR3aa: CASSPYRELNTEAFF; CDR3nt: TGTGCCAGCAGTCCCTACAGGGAACTGAACACTGAAGCTTTCTTT
v_gene: TRBV28; abundance: .; d_gene: TRBD1; j_gene: TRBJ1-2; CDR3aa: CASSLDRELYGYTF; CDR3nt: TGTGCCAGCAGTTTGGACAGGGAACTCTATGGCTACACCTTC
v_gene: TRBV4-3; abundance: once; d_gene: TRBD1; j_gene: TRBJ2-7; CDR3aa: CASSHDRGGYEQYF; CDR3nt: TGCGCCAGCAGCCACGACAGGGGGGGCTACGAGCAGTACTTC
v_gene: TRBV10-3; abundance: .; d_gene: TRBD1; j_gene: TRBJ1-5; CDR3aa: CAISERGQSNQPQHF; CDR3nt: TGTGCCATCAGTGAGAGGGGACAGTCCAATCAGCCCCAGCATTTT
v_gene: TRBV10-3; abundance: .; d_gene: .; j_gene: TRBJ2-3; CDR3aa: CAISEYSGKGTDTQYF; CDR3nt: TGTGCCATCAGTGAATATAGCGGAAAGGGCACAGATACGCAGTATTTT
v_gene: TRBV7-2; abundance: once; d_gene: .; j_gene: TRBJ1-1; CDR3aa: CASSLGGVRNTEAFF; CDR3nt: TGTGCCAGCAGCTTAGGGGGAGTGAGGAACACTGAAGCTTTCTTT